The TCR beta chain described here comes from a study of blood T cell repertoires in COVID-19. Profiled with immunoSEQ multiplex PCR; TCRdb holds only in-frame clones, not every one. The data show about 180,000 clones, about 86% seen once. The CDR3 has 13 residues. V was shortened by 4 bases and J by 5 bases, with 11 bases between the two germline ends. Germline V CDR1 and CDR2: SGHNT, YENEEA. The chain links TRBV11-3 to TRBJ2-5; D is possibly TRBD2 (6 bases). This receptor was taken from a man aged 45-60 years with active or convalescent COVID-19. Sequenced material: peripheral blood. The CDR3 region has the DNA TGTGCCAGCAGCTCCGGGACTTATGAGACCCAGTACTTC. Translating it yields CASSSGTYETQYF.